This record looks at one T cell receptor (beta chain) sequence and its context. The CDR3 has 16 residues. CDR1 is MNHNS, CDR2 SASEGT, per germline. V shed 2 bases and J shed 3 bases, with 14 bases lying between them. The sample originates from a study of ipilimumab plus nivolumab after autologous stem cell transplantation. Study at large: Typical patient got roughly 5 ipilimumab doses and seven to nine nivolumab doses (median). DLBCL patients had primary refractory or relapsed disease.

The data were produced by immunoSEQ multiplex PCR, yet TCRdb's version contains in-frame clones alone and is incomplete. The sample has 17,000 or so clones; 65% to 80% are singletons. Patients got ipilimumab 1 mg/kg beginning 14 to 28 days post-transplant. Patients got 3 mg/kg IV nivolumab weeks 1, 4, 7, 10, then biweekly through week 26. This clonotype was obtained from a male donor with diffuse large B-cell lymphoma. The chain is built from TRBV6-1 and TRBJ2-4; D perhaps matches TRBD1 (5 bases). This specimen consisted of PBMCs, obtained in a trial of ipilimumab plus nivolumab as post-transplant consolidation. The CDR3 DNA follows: TGTGCCAGCAGTGAAAGGGTGGGGCAGGGCAAAAACATTCAGTACTTC. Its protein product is CASSERVGQGKNIQYF.